A single sample gave rise to the 13 T cell receptor beta chains below, sequenced in a study of vaccination effects on CD4 cells after COVID-19. Using viral peptide pools, the ViraFEST assay grew out antigen-specific CD4+ T cells prior to sequencing. CD4+ T cell isolation took place after approximately 11 days of culture. The person had a PCR-confirmed SARS-CoV-2 infection during March to December 2020. Generated by immunoSEQ multiplex PCR, the TCRdb table keeps only in-frame clones and is missing some. The data contain around 40,000 clones, roughly 80% of them singletons. Their target antigens are unknown. The sample here was CD4+ T cells from PBMCs cultured with a peptide pool, taken before COVID-19 vaccination. All receptors derive from a human donor who had a prior SARS-CoV-2 infection.

The chain carries TRBV25-1 and TRBJ1-5; D may be TRBD1 (6 bases). This CDR3 is built from 17 residues. Trimming removed 8 bases at V and 0 bases at J, with 20 bases between. Looked up from germline, CDR1 is MGHDK and CDR2 is SYGVNS. In nucleotides, the CDR3 is TGTGCCAGCTTAAACAGGGCCAGAGCGGGTAGCAATCAGCCCCAGCATTTT. The encoded protein is CASLNRARAGSNQPQHF.

The V call is TRBV3-1 (or the pseudogene TRBV3-2), the J call TRBJ2-4, with D possibly TRBD2 on 5 matching bases. The germline V gene encodes CDR1 LGHDT and CDR2 YNNKEL (reference sequence). V lost 5 bases, J lost 1 base, and 18 bases lay in between. The length of the CDR3 is 17 residues. CDR3 nucleotides: TGTGCCAGCAGCAATAACGGACTTCTGGGGGCCAAAAACATTCAGTACTTC. Protein product: CASSNNGLLGAKNIQYF.

The chain joins TRBV18 to TRBJ2-7, with 8 positions matching TRBD1. CDR1 is KGHSH and CDR2 is LQKENI in the germline V gene. The CDR3 has 14 amino acids. The J segment lost 4 bases and the V segment lost 3 bases, leaving 5 bases of the junction unmatched. The CDR3 loop is CASSPTRQGYEQYF. In DNA form, the CDR3 reads TGTGCCAGCTCACCTACGAGACAGGGGTACGAGCAGTACTTC.

The CDR3 coding sequence is TGTGCCAGCACCAAAAGCCCCACGGCAGGGGACTATGGCTACACCTTC. It translates to CASTKSPTAGDYGYTF. The chain joins TRBV9 to TRBJ1-2; D may be TRBD1 (6 bases). Trimming took 6 bases from V and 3 from J, leaving 21 bases between them. The CDR3 contains 16 residues. The germline V gene has CDR1 SGDLS and CDR2 YYNGEE.

V is TRBV4-1 and J is TRBJ2-2; either TRBD1 or TRBD2 may supply D (5 bases each). The CDR3 has 15 amino acids. CDR1 is MGHRA and CDR2 is YSYEKL in the germline V gene. V lost 4 bases and J 3 bases, leaving 12 bases between the germline ends. As DNA, the CDR3 is TGCGCCAGCAGCCGTGGGGGAGTGGACACCGGGGAGCTGTTTTTT. This translates into CASSRGGVDTGELFF.

This clone showed up many times. The V and J genes are TRBV21-1 and TRBJ2-7; the table's D gene call, TRBD1, was not cross checked with the DNA. TRBV21-1 is annotated as a pseudogene. CDR3 length equals 14 residues. CDR3 sequence (DNA): TGTGCCAGCAGCAAAGATGGACAGGACTACGAGCAGTACTTC. Its protein product is CASSKDGQDYEQYF.

This clone came up once. The gene calls are TRBV28 and TRBJ1-2, with 7 bases identical to TRBD1. J gave up 2 bases and V 7 bases, and 7 bases lay outside the gene matches. CDR1 and CDR2 from the germline V gene are MDHEN and SYDVKM. The CDR3 totals 14 residues. The CDR3 loop is CASMSPGGNYGYTF. The CDR3 DNA is TGTGCCAGCATGTCCCCAGGGGGGAACTATGGCTACACCTTC.

The table lists this clone with a few counts. The chain has TRBV7-8 and TRBJ1-2; no definite D call. The germline V and J ends were trimmed by 0 bases and 2 bases, with 4 bases remaining between them. This CDR3 contains 13 residues. Germline assignment: CDR1 SGHVS and CDR2 FQNEAQ. The CDR3: CASSLARNYGYTF. CDR3 DNA: TGTGCCAGCAGCTTAGCCAGAAACTATGGCTACACCTTC.

This chain's CDR3 is CASSQGLAGDEQYF. CDR3 coding DNA: TGTGCCAGCTCCCAGGGACTAGCGGGAGACGAGCAGTACTTC. The V and J genes are TRBV18 and TRBJ2-7; 14 positions match TRBD2. There are 14 residues in the CDR3. CDR1 is KGHSH and CDR2 is LQKENI in the germline V gene. J lost 5 bases, V lost 6 bases, and 3 bases had no gene match.

V gene TRBV11-2 combines with J gene TRBJ2-7, with D possibly TRBD2 on 6 matching bases. The CDR3 totals 17 residues. Germline loops: CDR1 SGHAT, CDR2 FQNNGV. V lost 3 bases to trimming and J lost 2 bases, with 20 bases between them. The CDR3 reads CASSFAAGRENTYEQYF. In nucleotides, the CDR3 is TGTGCCAGCAGCTTCGCCGCGGGTCGGGAGAATACCTACGAGCAGTACTTC. Based on the CDR3 plus reference TRBV11-2 and TRBJ2-7, the full variable domain is EAGVAQSPRYKIIEKRQSVAFWCNPISGHATLYWYQQILGQGPKLLIQFQNNGVVDDSQLPKDRFSAERLKGVDSTLKIQPAKLEDSAVYLCASSFAAGRENTYEQYFGPGTRLTVT.

The chain carries TRBV6-5 and TRBJ2-7; TRBD1 aligns across 11 bases. The J segment lost 5 bases and the V segment lost 6 bases, leaving 6 bases of the junction unmatched. Per the germline V gene, CDR1 is MNHEY and CDR2 is SVGAGI. The CDR3 has 14 amino acids. The CDR3 region is CASSQDRGRNEQYF. The CDR3 bases are TGTGCCAGCAGCCAGGACAGGGGGCGAAACGAGCAGTACTTC.

The chain combines TRBV6-1 with TRBJ2-7; 7 bases are shared with TRBD1. The trim removed 7 bases at V and 2 bases at J, leaving 8 bases unmatched. The CDR3 is made up of 14 amino acids. Germline V CDR1 and CDR2: MNHNS, SASEGT. The CDR3 sequence is CASTETGLTYEQYF. The CDR3 DNA sequence: TGTGCCAGCACCGAGACAGGGCTTACCTACGAGCAGTACTTC.

V usage is TRBV7-9 and J usage is TRBJ2-3; tentative D call: TRBD2 (5 bases). Germline V gene lookup returns CDR1 SEHNR and CDR2 FQNEAQ (reference sequence). Between the trimmed V and J ends, which lost 0 bases and 5 bases, there was a span of 9 bases. The CDR3 length is 14 residues. The CDR3 DNA sequence: TGTGCCAGCAGCTTAGCGCTGAGGGAAGATACGCAGTATTTT. Residues: CASSLALREDTQYF.